This TCR beta chain emerged from a study of regulatory T cells in long-lasting Graves disease. Study results and limitations: More public clonotypes were shared by persistent patients (about 2,700) than by new patients (roughly 930).

Sample time point: newly diagnosed GD, antithyroid drugs for less than 3 months. Researchers made the TCR library from RNA that was extracted from PBMCs. Construction of the TCR beta libraries employed iRepertoire HTBI primers in conjunction with Arm-PCR of CDR3 regions. TCRdb reanalysed the multiplex PCR reads using MiXCR and keeps one entry per CDR3 protein. The sample holds 440,000 or so distinct CDR3 sequences, 15% seen once. There are a few counts of this clonotype. Its specificity is unknown. In addition, the sample was reused for a study of T cells in Graves' hyperthyroidism and ophthalmopathy. From that study: The HTBI primer set served for first-round RT-PCR of the TCR CDR3.

This TCR was sampled from a woman in her twenties or thirties with Graves disease. The source material was peripheral blood mononuclear cells (PBMCs), sampled at new diagnosis, from a patient treated with antithyroid drugs.

The CDR3 reads CSAPEDYGYTF. CDR3 coding DNA: TGCAGTGCCCCGGAGGACTATGGCTACACCTTC. The chain is built from TRBV20-1 and TRBJ1-2; D uncertain. The CDR3 runs 11 residues. Germline V lookup: CDR1 DFQATT, CDR2 SNEGSKA (reference sequence). The V gene lost 6 bases and the J gene lost 3 bases, with 8 bases spanning the gap.